These 25 T cell receptor beta chains originate from one sample sequenced in a study of T cell responses to AZD1222 COVID-19 vaccine (dated by TCRdb to the early 2020s). To prepare the library, the immunoSEQ multiplex PCR assay was applied. TCRdb provides this immuneACCESS table in a form limited to in-frame rearrangements. Some clones are lacking; in checked studies, under half of them reflect an unresolved V gene, and why the rest are absent is not known. The sample includes 120,000 or so clones, with around 91% observed a single time. Jointly, the top ten make up around 1.7% of the sample. According to the study, the label for this sample's time point signals: baseline before first vaccination. This specimen was peripheral blood, taken on day 0 of AZD1222 vaccination. The receptors originated from an adult in good health.

V is TRBV6-2 or TRBV6-3 and J is TRBJ2-1; TRBD2 aligns across 7 bases. The junction had 11 bases not matched to a gene; V was cut back by 2 bases and J by 1 base. The CDR3 length is 18 residues. CDR1 and CDR2 from the germline V gene are MNHEY and SVGEGT. DNA of the CDR3: TGTGCCAGCAGTTACCCGATACTAGCGAGGGTTTCCTACAATGAGCAGTTCTTC. Translation gives CASSYPILARVSYNEQFF.

This clone appeared a single time. CDR3 nucleotide sequence: TGCGCCAGCAGCCAAGATTTCCTAGCGGGAGTTCCGGGTAATCCTAGACCCGGGGAGCTGTTTTTT. Translating it yields CASSQDFLAGVPGNPRPGELFF. V gene TRBV4-3 combines with J gene TRBJ2-2; 10 bases agree with TRBD2. Germline CDR1 reads LGHNA; CDR2 reads YSLEER. This CDR3 is built from 22 residues. Unmatched junction bases numbered 22, after V lost 0 bases and J lost 6 bases.

CDR3 DNA: TGTGCCAGCAGCTTAGGACAGAACTCTGGAAACACCATATATTTT. This gives the protein CASSLGQNSGNTIYF. J is TRBJ1-3 and V is TRBV11-2; tentatively, D is TRBD1 (5 bases). The ends were cut back, 1 base at V and 0 bases at J, with 7 bases in the middle. The length of the CDR3 is 15 residues. Germline lookup yields CDR1 SGHAT and CDR2 FQNNGV.

CDR3 residues: CAISGTLNQPQHF. The CDR3 bases are TGTGCCATCAGCGGGACACTTAATCAGCCCCAGCATTTT. V and J are TRBV10-3 and TRBJ1-5, with D possibly TRBD1 on 6 matching bases. Trimming cost V 6 bases and J 4 bases, with 10 bases left between them. This CDR3 is 13 amino acids long. Germline assignment: CDR1 ENHRY and CDR2 SYGVKD.

This rearrangement joins TRBV5-1 to TRBJ1-6, with unresolved D. This CDR3 contains 15 residues. CDR1 SGHRS and CDR2 YFSETQ come from the germline V gene. The V and J ends lost 4 bases and 6 bases respectively, with 14 bases between them. The CDR3 is CASSATEGFNSPLHF. CDR3 in DNA: TGCGCCAGCAGCGCGACCGAAGGATTTAATTCACCCCTCCACTTT.

The chain couples TRBV10-3 to TRBJ1-6; 8 bases map to TRBD1. CDR1 and CDR2 (germline): ENHRY, SYGVKD. This CDR3 has 15 residues. J gave up 10 bases and V 10 bases, and 15 bases lay outside the gene matches. CDR3 sequence: CATNAGGTSKSPLHF. Here the CDR3 DNA reads TGTGCCACTAATGCAGGGGGCACTTCGAAATCACCCCTCCACTTT.

The chain is built from TRBV5-5 and TRBJ2-2; 8 nucleotides align to TRBD1. V lost 7 bases, J lost 5 bases, and 13 bases stayed unmatched. CDR3 length: 16 amino acids. Germline lookup yields CDR1 SGHKS and CDR2 YYEKEE (reference sequence). In DNA, the CDR3 is TGTGCCAGCGCCCGGGGGCAGGGGGCTGAAACCGGGGAGCTGTTTTTT. This translates into CASARGQGAETGELFF.

The chain couples TRBV29-1 to TRBJ1-4; D remains unclear. The V and J ends lost 6 bases and 0 bases respectively, with 11 bases between them. CDR3 length equals 14 residues. Per germline, CDR1 SQVTM and CDR2 ANQGSEA. CDR3 residues: CSVADGTTNEKLFF. The CDR3 DNA sequence: TGCAGCGTCGCCGATGGCACAACTAATGAAAAACTGTTTTTT.

This clone was seen only once. The CDR3: CASSWRTGNYGYTF. The CDR3 region has the DNA TGTGCCAGCAGCTGGAGGACAGGAAACTATGGCTACACCTTC. This chain uses TRBV5-5 with TRBJ1-2; 7 positions match TRBD1. Germline V gene data show CDR1 as SGHKS and CDR2 as YYEKEE (reference sequence). Trimming removed 3 bases from V and 2 bases from J; junction bases left unmatched: 4. The CDR3 extends over 14 amino acids.

This rearrangement joins TRBV18 to TRBJ2-7; 7 nucleotides match TRBD1. CDR3 length equals 15 residues. Germline V gives CDR1 KGHSH, CDR2 LQKENI. The ends lost 2 bases at V and 0 bases at J; junction bases unmatched: 4. CDR3: CASSPTDRTSYEQYV. The CDR3 nucleotides read TGTGCCAGCTCACCAACGGACAGGACCTCCTACGAGCAGTACGTC.

This clone came up a few times. The genes are TRBV7-3 and TRBJ1-5; 10 positions agree with TRBD1. In germline, CDR1 is SGHTA, CDR2 FQGTGA. The J segment lost 0 bases and the V segment lost 4 bases, leaving 12 bases of the junction unmatched. The CDR3 loop spans 19 amino acids. CDR3 sequence (DNA): TGTGCCAGCAGCTGGAGGGGTGACAGGGGGCACTATAGCAATCAGCCCCAGCATTTT. This codes for CASSWRGDRGHYSNQPQHF.

The genes are TRBV11-1 and TRBJ1-1; D might be TRBD1 (5 bases). Germline V gives CDR1 SGHAT, CDR2 FQDESV (reference sequence). There are 12 residues in the CDR3. Trimming shortened V by 2 bases and J by 5 bases, and 6 bases separated the two germline ends. The chain's CDR3 is CASSLPGTEAFF. The CDR3 DNA sequence: TGTGCCAGCAGCTTACCAGGGACTGAAGCTTTCTTT.

This clone was found once. The chain employs TRBV11-2 and TRBJ1-2; D unresolved. Trimming removed 5 bases at V and 14 bases at J, with 15 bases between. Germline V lookup: CDR1 SGHAT, CDR2 FQNNGV. The CDR3 is made up of 11 amino acids. The chain's CDR3 is CASSRTGPQTF. The CDR3 DNA follows: TGTGCCAGCAGCCGGACCGGCCCACAAACCTTC.

The chain is built from TRBV2 and TRBJ1-1; tentative D call: TRBD1 (5 bases). From germline, CDR1 is SNHLY and CDR2 FYNNEI. The CDR3 length is 11 residues. V gave up 6 bases and J gave up 5 bases, with 7 bases separating them. CDR3 nucleotides: TGTGCCAGCAGGGGGGAAACTGAAGCTTTCTTT. This gives the protein CASRGETEAFF.

The J gene is TRBJ1-1, the V gene TRBV12-3 or TRBV12-4; the D is unclear. The CDR3 covers 12 residues. V was trimmed by 8 bases and J by 3 bases, leaving 10 bases between them. The CDR3 loop is CASSRDDTEAFF. The CDR3 DNA reads as TGTGCCAGCTCGCGAGATGACACTGAAGCTTTCTTT.

The genes are TRBV2 and TRBJ2-1, with D possibly being TRBD2 (6 bases). Per the germline V gene, CDR1 is SNHLY and CDR2 is FYNNEI. The germline V and J ends were trimmed by 7 bases and 7 bases, with 14 bases remaining between them. The length of the CDR3 is 13 residues. The CDR3 is CASNRLVGNEQFF. The CDR3 DNA sequence: TGTGCCAGCAACCGACTAGTGGGGAATGAGCAGTTCTTC. The whole variable domain, remainder taken from reference TRBV2 and TRBJ2-1, is EPEVTQTPSHQVTQMGQEVILRCVPISNHLYFYWYRQILGQKVEFLVSFYNNEISEKSEIFDDQFSVERPDGSNFTLKIRSTKLEDSAMYFCASNRLVGNEQFFGPGTRLTVL.

V gene TRBV19 combines with J gene TRBJ1-1; D remains ambiguous. Trimming took off 5 bases at V and 1 base at J, with 11 bases between the two ends. The CDR3 has 14 residues. Germline CDR1 reads LNHDA; CDR2 reads SQIVND (reference sequence). In DNA form, the CDR3 reads TGTGCCAGTAGTCCCCTCGGGAGGAACACTGAAGCTTTCTTT. Protein product: CASSPLGRNTEAFF.

The rearrangement links TRBV27 to TRBJ1-2; TRBD1 aligns across 8 bases. V was pared by 10 bases and J by 8 bases, with 6 bases of the junction left unmatched. This CDR3 is built from 11 residues. The germline V gene has CDR1 MNHEY and CDR2 SMNVEV (reference sequence). The CDR3 DNA follows: TGTGCCAACATCAGGGGGCGCGGCTACACCTTC. This codes for CANIRGRGYTF.

The CDR3 sequence: CAWSVRGHGTSSYNEQFF. CDR3 bases: TGTGCCTGGAGTGTAAGGGGCCACGGGACTAGCTCCTACAATGAGCAGTTCTTC. This chain uses TRBV30 with TRBJ2-1; 8 bases fit TRBD2. Germline CDR1 GTSNPN, CDR2 SVGIG (reference sequence). CDR3 size: 18 residues. The V and J ends lost 0 bases and 0 bases, in that order; junction bases with no gene match: 10.

This chain uses TRBV5-1 with TRBJ2-2; D is unclear. The CDR3 has 15 residues. V was pared by 6 bases and J by 1 base, with 13 bases between. The germline V gene encodes CDR1 SGHRS and CDR2 YFSETQ. CDR3 sequence: CASTPGQVNTGELFF. As DNA, the CDR3 is TGCGCCAGCACCCCCGGGCAGGTGAACACCGGGGAGCTGTTTTTT. Full variable domain (remainder filled in from reference TRBV5-1 and TRBJ2-2): KAGVTQTPRYLIKTRGQQVTLSCSPISGHRSVSWYQQTPGQGLQFLFEYFSETQRNKGNFPGRFSGRQFSNSRSEMNVSTLELGDSALYLCASTPGQVNTGELFFGEGSRLTVL.

J is TRBJ2-5 and V is TRBV18, with 8 bases identical to TRBD1. Germline-derived CDR1 and CDR2 are KGHSH and LQKENI. This CDR3 has 12 residues. Trimming cost V 6 bases and J 5 bases; bases outside gene matches: 2. The CDR3 DNA is TGTGCCAGCTCGACAGGGGAGGAGACCCAGTACTTC. Its translation: CASSTGEETQYF.

The chain recombines TRBV7-2 with TRBJ2-3; TRBD2 agrees at 9 bases. From germline, CDR1 is SGHTA and CDR2 FQGNSA. V lost 1 base and J lost 5; bases outside the gene matches: 4. The CDR3 runs 15 residues. As DNA, the CDR3 is TGTGCCAGCAGCTTAGTAGGTAGCGGGGGAGATACGCAGTATTTT. It is translated as CASSLVGSGGDTQYF. Full variable domain (rest looked up from reference TRBV7-2 and TRBJ2-3): GAGVSQSPSNKVTEKGKDVELRCDPISGHTALYWYRQSLGQGLEFLIYFQGNSAPDKSGLPSDRFSAERTGGSVSTLTIQRTQQEDSAVYLCASSLVGSGGDTQYFGPGTRLTVL.

The chain recombines TRBV30 with TRBJ2-1, with no clear D. This CDR3 contains 11 residues. The germline V and J ends were trimmed by 1 base and 6 bases, with 4 bases remaining between them. Germline V CDR1 and CDR2: GTSNPN, SVGIG (reference sequence). Here the CDR3 DNA reads TGTGCCTGGAGTGGGACCAATGAGCAGTTCTTC. Translated: CAWSGTNEQFF.

The genes are TRBV27 and TRBJ2-2; D perhaps matches TRBD1 (5 bases). The CDR3 is made up of 15 amino acids. V lost 2 bases and J 5 bases, leaving 12 bases between the germline ends. Germline CDR1 reads MNHEY; CDR2 reads SMNVEV (reference sequence). The CDR3 here is CASSLSAGFTGELFF. The DNA of the CDR3 is TGTGCCAGCAGTTTAAGCGCAGGGTTTACCGGGGAGCTGTTTTTT.

The chain carries TRBV30 and TRBJ1-1; D not resolved. This CDR3 comprises 15 residues. Germline assignment: CDR1 GTSNPN and CDR2 SVGIG (reference sequence). The V and J ends lost 1 base and 2 bases respectively, with 14 bases between them. The CDR3 sequence is CAWSGPLKLNTEAFF. The CDR3 nucleotides are TGTGCCTGGAGTGGACCTCTCAAACTCAACACTGAAGCTTTCTTT. Using reference TRBV30 and TRBJ1-1 for the parts outside the CDR3, the full variable domain is SQTIHQWPATLVQPVGSPLSLECTVEGTSNPNLYWYRQAAGRGLQLLFYSVGIGQISSEVPQNLSASRPQDRQFILSSKKLLLSDSGFYLCAWSGPLKLNTEAFFGQGTRLTVV.